Each of the 5 T cell receptor beta chains below was sequenced from the same sample in a study of regulatory T cells in long-lasting Graves disease. In building TCR beta libraries, iRepertoire HTBI primers were used together with Arm-PCR of CDR3 regions. Via MiXCR, TCRdb re-called the multiplex PCR reads, giving one row per CDR3 protein. This sample carries hundreds of thousands of distinct CDR3 sequences, approximately 13% of them seen once, and the ten largest clones take roughly 9.7%. Specified time point: newly diagnosed GD, antithyroid drugs for less than 3 months. Extracted PBMC RNA gave rise to the TCR library. These data were also filed under a second study, of T cells in Graves' hyperthyroidism and ophthalmopathy.

The sample was peripheral blood mononuclear cells (PBMCs), taken at new diagnosis, from a patient treated with antithyroid drugs. These receptor sequences come from a man younger than 45 with Graves disease.

This clonotype appeared a few times. The chain employs TRBV6-2 or TRBV6-3 and TRBJ1-4; tentatively, D is TRBD1 (6 bases). Germline V gives CDR1 MNHEY, CDR2 SVGEGT. CDR3 length equals 14 residues. With 5 bases removed from V and 10 bases from J, the gap between germline ends came to 17 bases. The CDR3 DNA reads as TGTGCCAGCAGTGTAGTAGCGACAGGTGGAAAACTGTTTTTT. This translates into CASSVVATGGKLFF.

This clonotype was seen many times. The chain recombines TRBV18 with TRBJ2-1; D uncertain. CDR1 is KGHSH and CDR2 is LQKENI in the germline V gene. The CDR3 contains 14 residues. Trimming stripped 2 bases from V and 4 bases from J, with 9 bases between. The CDR3 reads CASSPDQAYNEQFF. The DNA for the CDR3 is TGTGCCAGCTCACCAGACCAGGCATACAATGAGCAGTTCTTC.

This clonotype was counted many times. The V gene is TRBV5-1, the J gene TRBJ2-2; D is undetermined. V was shortened by 6 bases and J by 5 bases, with 14 bases between the two germline ends. CDR1 is SGHRS, CDR2 YFSETQ, per germline. The CDR3 has 14 amino acids. The CDR3 coding sequence is TGCGCCAGCACGAAAAGGGCTGGGACCGGGGAGCTGTTTTTT. Its translation: CASTKRAGTGELFF. Based on the CDR3 plus reference TRBV5-1 and TRBJ2-2, the full variable domain is KAGVTQTPRYLIKTRGQQVTLSCSPISGHRSVSWYQQTPGQGLQFLFEYFSETQRNKGNFPGRFSGRQFSNSRSEMNVSTLELGDSALYLCASTKRAGTGELFFGEGSRLTVL.

J is TRBJ2-7 and V is TRBV27; 8 bases are a match to TRBD1. CDR3 length: 14 residues. J was trimmed by 6 bases and V by 5 bases; bases with no gene match: 9. Germline CDR1 reads MNHEY; CDR2 reads SMNVEV (reference sequence). CDR3 DNA sequence: TGTGCCAGCAGTCATGGGGACAGGTCAGCCGAGCAGTACTTC. Translation gives CASSHGDRSAEQYF.

V is TRBV7-9 and J is TRBJ1-5; possibly TRBD1 for D (5 bases). The CDR3 runs 16 residues. CDR1 and CDR2 (germline): SEHNR, FQNEAQ (reference sequence). Trimming took off 5 bases at V and 6 bases at J, with 20 bases between the two ends. The CDR3: CASSPSGAGGSQPQHF. The CDR3 DNA follows: TGTGCCAGCAGCCCCAGTGGGGCGGGTGGAAGTCAGCCCCAGCATTTT.